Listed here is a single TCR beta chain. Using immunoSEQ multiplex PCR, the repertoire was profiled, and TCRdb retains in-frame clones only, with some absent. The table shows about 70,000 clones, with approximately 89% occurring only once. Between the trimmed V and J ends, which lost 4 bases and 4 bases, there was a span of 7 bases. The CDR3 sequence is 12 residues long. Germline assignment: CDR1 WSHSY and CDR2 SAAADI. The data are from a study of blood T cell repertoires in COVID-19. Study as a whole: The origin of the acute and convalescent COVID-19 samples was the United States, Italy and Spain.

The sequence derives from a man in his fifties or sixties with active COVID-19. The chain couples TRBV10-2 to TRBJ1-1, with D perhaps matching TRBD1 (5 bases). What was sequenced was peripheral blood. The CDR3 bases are TGCGCCAGCAGTGGACAGTTCACTGAAGCTTTCTTT. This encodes CASSGQFTEAFF.